These T cell receptor beta chains were read from a single sample in a study of shared clonotypes between healthy human individuals. Sequenced by immunoSEQ multiplex PCR; TCRdb stores in-frame clones only, minus some. The sample has approximately 980,000 clones, around three quarters seen once. The source material was memory CD4+ T cells sorted from blood. The receptors stem from a man between 18 and 29 years old in good health. The CDR3 runs from the conserved cysteine through the conserved F or W. Each record gives: V gene, J gene, clone size, D gene, CDR3 DNA, CDR3 protein. The D gene is left open where the match is weak. Part of the rows lack a size; the others show once, few, many or a class for expanded clones.

TRBV11-2	TRBJ2-1	-	-	TGTGCCAGCAGCTCCGCGACAAGGGTTTCGTTCTTC	CASSSATRVSFF
TRBV10-3	TRBJ2-5	once	-	TGTGCCATCAGTGATGGTTCTATAGAGACCCAGTACTTC	CAISDGSIETQYF
TRBV7-8	TRBJ2-7	once	TRBD1	TGTGCCAGCAGCTTAGGGGTAGGGACAGCCGTTGGGCAGTACTTC	CASSLGVGTAVGQYF
TRBV11-2	TRBJ2-5	-	-	TGTGCCAGCAGCTTAACCGACACCCAGTACTTC	CASSLTDTQYF
TRBV28	TRBJ2-6	-	TRBD1	TGTGCCAGCAGCCTATGGGACAGGGGTTCAGGGGCCAACGTCCTGACTTTC	CASSLWDRGSGANVLTF
TRBV18	TRBJ2-2	-	-	TGTGCCAGCTCACCAGAAGACTTGAGGCTGGTCACCGGGGAGCTGTTTTTT	CASSPEDLRLVTGELFF
TRBV18	TRBJ2-1	-	-	TGTGCCAGCTCACCTTTCCGGGACTCACTAAACAATGAGCAGTTCTTC	CASSPFRDSLNNEQFF
TRBV30	TRBJ2-7	-	TRBD2	TGTGCCTGGAGTTTAATAGCGGGAGTAAACTACGAGCAGTACTTC	CAWSLIAGVNYEQYF
TRBV10-3	TRBJ2-3	-	TRBD2	TGTGCCATCAGTGAGTTAGCGGGAGGCAGCACAGATACGCAGTATTTT	CAISELAGGSTDTQYF
TRBV5-1	TRBJ1-2	-	-	TGCGCCAGCAGCTTGGATGGCAGGCCCAACTATGGCTACACCTTC	CASSLDGRPNYGYTF
TRBV18	TRBJ2-5	-	TRBD1	TGTGCCAGCTCACCAGGGACAGTAGAGACCCAGTACTTC	CASSPGTVETQYF
TRBV18	TRBJ1-3	few	-	TGTGCCAGCTCACCACAGGCCTCCTTGGGGGACCGCTCTGGAAACACCATATATTTT	CASSPQASLGDRSGNTIYF
TRBV2	TRBJ1-1	-	-	TGTGCCAGCAGTCGGGTTGGGGGGAAGGGTACTGAAGCTTTCTTT	CASSRVGGKGTEAFF
TRBV28	TRBJ1-1	-	-	TGTGCCACCCACGTGGGGAGCACTGAAGCTTTCTTT	CATHVGSTEAFF
TRBV5-1	TRBJ2-5	few	TRBD1	TGCGCCAGCAGCTTGGGACAGGGGGGTATAGAGACCCAGTACTTC	CASSLGQGGIETQYF
TRBV5-1	TRBJ2-3	-	-	TGCGCCAGCAGGCGCGCGACAGATATTAGGGGGTATTTT	CASRRATDIRGYF
TRBV27	TRBJ1-2	many	-	TGTGCCAGCAGTTCTCCTACAAAAGCTAACTATGGCTACACCTTC	CASSSPTKANYGYTF
TRBV5-1	TRBJ1-3	-	-	TGCGCCAGCAGCTTGGGAGGGTTCAGAAACACCATATATTTT	CASSLGGFRNTIYF
TRBV11-2	TRBJ2-7	-	TRBD2	TGTGCCAGCAGCTTCGGGGGGAACTCCTACGAGCAGTACTTC	CASSFGGNSYEQYF
TRBV5-1	TRBJ1-1	-	TRBD1	TGCGCCAGCAGCTTGCGAGGACAGGGGTCTGGGAACACTGAAGCTTTCTTT	CASSLRGQGSGNTEAFF
TRBV27	TRBJ1-2	few	-	TGTGCCAGCAGTCCAAACCGGGACAATCTTCGACGCTATGGCTACACCTTC	CASSPNRDNLRRYGYTF
TRBV5-6	TRBJ2-7	once	TRBD1	TGTGCCAGCAGCTTTTGGACAGGAACAAACTACGAGCAGTACTTC	CASSFWTGTNYEQYF
TRBV9	TRBJ2-2	-	TRBD1	TGTGCCAGCAGCGTAGCCGGGACAGGGCAGACCGGGGAGCTGTTTTTT	CASSVAGTGQTGELFF
TRBV11-2	TRBJ2-4	-	TRBD1	TGTGCCAGCAGCCCCGGACAGGGGGCGGGAAACATTCAGTACTTC	CASSPGQGAGNIQYF
TRBV19	TRBJ2-3	-	-	TGTGCCAGTAGTATCAAAACAGCCACAGATACGCAGTATTTT	CASSIKTATDTQYF